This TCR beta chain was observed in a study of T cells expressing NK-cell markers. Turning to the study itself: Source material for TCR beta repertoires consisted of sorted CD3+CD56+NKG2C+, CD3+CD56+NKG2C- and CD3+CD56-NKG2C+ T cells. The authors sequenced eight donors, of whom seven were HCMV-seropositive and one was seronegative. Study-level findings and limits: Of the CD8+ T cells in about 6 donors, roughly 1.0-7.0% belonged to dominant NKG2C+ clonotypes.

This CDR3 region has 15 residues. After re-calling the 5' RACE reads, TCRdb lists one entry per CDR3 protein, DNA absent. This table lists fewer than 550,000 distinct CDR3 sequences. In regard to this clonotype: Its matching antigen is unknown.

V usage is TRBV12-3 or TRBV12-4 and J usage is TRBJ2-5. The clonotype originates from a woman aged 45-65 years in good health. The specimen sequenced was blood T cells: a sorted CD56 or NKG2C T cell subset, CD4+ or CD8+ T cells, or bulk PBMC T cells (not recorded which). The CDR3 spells CASTDSFGGKETQYF.